This T cell receptor (beta chain) derives from a study of blood T cell repertoires in COVID-19. Original processing methods: Amplification of reference gene primers was used by the study to estimate nucleated cell counts. Generated by immunoSEQ multiplex PCR, the TCRdb table keeps only in-frame clones and is missing some. The D gene and trimming were derived from the DNA, and the V and J assignments and clone size from that table. This sample has 120,000 to 150,000 clones; around 84% occur once, and the top ten carry about 7.2%. Germline V gives CDR1 SQVTM, CDR2 ANQGSEA. There are 14 residues in the CDR3. Germline trimming cut 3 bases from V and 2 bases from J; bases unmatched to any gene: 4.

V usage is TRBV29-1 and J usage is TRBJ2-1, with 7 positions matching TRBD1. The sequenced sample consisted of peripheral blood. The receptor comes from a woman between 50 and 59 years old in a cohort sampled during active or convalescent COVID-19. CDR3 DNA sequence: TGCAGCGTTGACAGCAGGGGGACCTACAATGAGCAGTTCTTC. Its translation: CSVDSRGTYNEQFF.